This T cell receptor beta chain was documented in a study of cytomegalovirus exposure and HLA in healthy donors. The study's findings and limits: In a later analysis, most CMV-associated TCR beta chains appeared HLA-restricted. Association of a missense DCLRE1C variant with TCR beta V- and J-gene trimming was reported in a later analysis. For presence/absence analyses, sequencing depth was assumed to be roughly uniform across donors.

Trimming removed 1 base from V and 4 bases from J, with 10 bases in between. CDR3 length: 14 residues. Germline assignment: CDR1 GTSNPN and CDR2 SVGIG (reference sequence). Of note for this clone: Antigen specificity is unknown.

With 60 Vbeta and 13 Jbeta primers, the PCR was carried out. Here immunoSEQ multiplex PCR was the method, and the copy in TCRdb shows in-frame clones only, minus some. The sample yields about 170,000 clones, around 74% seen once. The clonotype was recovered from a female donor in good health and CMV-seronegative. Specimen: PBMCs. The chain couples TRBV30 to TRBJ1-4; D call uncertain. The CDR3 nucleotides are TGTGCCTGGAGTGAAATGACTTTTAATGAAAAACTGTTTTTT. Its translation: CAWSEMTFNEKLFF.